The subject of this entry is one T cell receptor beta chain. Its cognate antigen is unknown. This CDR3 region has 20 residues. This sample stems from a study of cytomegalovirus exposure and HLA in healthy donors. The study's findings and limits: Reportedly, cytomegalovirus status was diagnosed with high sensitivity and specificity. What a later analysis reportedly showed was that an Asian-associated ancestry cluster had fewer N-insertions than the roughly 700-donor mean.

The PCR contained 60 Vbeta and 13 Jbeta primers. Clones were sequenced by immunoSEQ multiplex PCR, and TCRdb holds only the in-frame ones, with some missing. This table has nearly 65,000 clones, 73% appearing once. The specimen was PBMCs. This TCR was sampled from a man aged 45-65 years in good health and CMV-seronegative. The rearrangement joins TRBV21-1 to TRBJ2-3; whether TRBD2, the table's D call, matches the DNA was not checked. TRBV21-1 is designated a pseudogene. CDR3 region: CASRHTIEERGGGFADTQYF. CDR3 coding DNA: TGTGCCAGCAGACACACGATCGAGGAGCGGGGGGGCGGTTTCGCAGATACGCAGTATTTT.